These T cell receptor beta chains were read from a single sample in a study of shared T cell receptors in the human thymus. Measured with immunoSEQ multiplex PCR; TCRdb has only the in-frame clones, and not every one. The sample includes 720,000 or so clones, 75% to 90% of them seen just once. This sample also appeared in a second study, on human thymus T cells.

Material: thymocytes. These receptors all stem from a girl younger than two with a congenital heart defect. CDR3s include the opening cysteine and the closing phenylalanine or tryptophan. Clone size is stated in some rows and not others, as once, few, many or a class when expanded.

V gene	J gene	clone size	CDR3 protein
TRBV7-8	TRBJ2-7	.	CASSSDSRGYEQYF
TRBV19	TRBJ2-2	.	CASSPMTEFGELFF
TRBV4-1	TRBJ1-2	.	CASSQGTITGRQRGYTF
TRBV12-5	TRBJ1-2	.	CASGLGRGYGYTF
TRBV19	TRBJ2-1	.	CASSRPTGEDYNEQFF
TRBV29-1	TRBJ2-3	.	CSVEDRGTDTQYF
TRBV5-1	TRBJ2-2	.	CASSLDGSGDNTGELFF
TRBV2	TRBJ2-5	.	CASSVRDRIGETQYF
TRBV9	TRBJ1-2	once	CASSGQDNYGYTF
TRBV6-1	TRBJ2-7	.	CASREGTALRGYF